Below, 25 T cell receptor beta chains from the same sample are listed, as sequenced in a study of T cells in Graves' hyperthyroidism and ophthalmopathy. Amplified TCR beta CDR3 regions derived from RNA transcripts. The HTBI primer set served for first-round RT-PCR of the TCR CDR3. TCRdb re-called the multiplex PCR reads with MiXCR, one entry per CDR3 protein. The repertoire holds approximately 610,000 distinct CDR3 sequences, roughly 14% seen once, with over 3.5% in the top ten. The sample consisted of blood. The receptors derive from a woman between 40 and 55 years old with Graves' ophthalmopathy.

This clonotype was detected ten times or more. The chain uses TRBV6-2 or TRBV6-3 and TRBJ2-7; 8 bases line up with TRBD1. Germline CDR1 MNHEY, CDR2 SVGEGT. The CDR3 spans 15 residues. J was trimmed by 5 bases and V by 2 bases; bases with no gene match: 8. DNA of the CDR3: TGTGCCAGCAGTTACGGACAGGGAGGAAGGAACGAGCAGTACTTC. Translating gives CASSYGQGGRNEQYF.

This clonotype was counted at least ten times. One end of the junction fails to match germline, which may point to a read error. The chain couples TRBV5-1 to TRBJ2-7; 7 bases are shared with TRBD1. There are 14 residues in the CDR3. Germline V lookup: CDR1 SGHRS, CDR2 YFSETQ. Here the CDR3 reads CASSSSGTAYEQYF. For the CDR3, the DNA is TGTGCCAGCAGTTCCTCCGGGACAGCCTACGAGCAGTACTTC. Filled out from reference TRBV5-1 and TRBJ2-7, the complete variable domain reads KAGVTQTPRYLIKTRGQQVTLSCSPISGHRSVSWYQQTPGQGLQFLFEYFSETQRNKGNFPGRFSGRQFSNSRSEMNVSTLELGDSALYLCASSSSGTAYEQYFGPGTRLTVT.

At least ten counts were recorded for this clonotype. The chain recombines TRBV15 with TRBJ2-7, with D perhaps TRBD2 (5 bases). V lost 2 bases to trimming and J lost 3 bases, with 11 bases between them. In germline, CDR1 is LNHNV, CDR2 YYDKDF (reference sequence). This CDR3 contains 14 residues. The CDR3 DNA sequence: TGTGCCACCAGCAGATACAGCGGCAACTACGAGCAGTACTTC. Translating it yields CATSRYSGNYEQYF.

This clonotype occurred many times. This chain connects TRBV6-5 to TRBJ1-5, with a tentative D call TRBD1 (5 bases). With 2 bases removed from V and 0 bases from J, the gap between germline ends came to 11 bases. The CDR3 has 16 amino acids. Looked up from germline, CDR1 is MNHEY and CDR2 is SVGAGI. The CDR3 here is CASSYGGGDSNQPQHF. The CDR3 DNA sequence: TGTGCCAGCAGTTACGGGGGAGGGGATAGCAATCAGCCCCAGCATTTT.

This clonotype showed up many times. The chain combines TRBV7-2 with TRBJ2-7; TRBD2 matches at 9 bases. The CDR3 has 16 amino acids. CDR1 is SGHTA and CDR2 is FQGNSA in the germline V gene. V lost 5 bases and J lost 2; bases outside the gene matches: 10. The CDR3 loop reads CASSRGVREGTYEQYF. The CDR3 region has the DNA TGTGCCAGCAGCCGAGGGGTGCGGGAGGGGACCTACGAGCAGTACTTC.

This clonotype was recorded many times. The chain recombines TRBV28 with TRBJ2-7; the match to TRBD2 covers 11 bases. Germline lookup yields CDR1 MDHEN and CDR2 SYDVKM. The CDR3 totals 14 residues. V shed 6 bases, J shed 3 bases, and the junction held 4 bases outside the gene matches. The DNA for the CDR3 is TGTGCCAGCAGCTTAGGGACTAGCGGCTACGAGCAGTACTTC. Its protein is CASSLGTSGYEQYF. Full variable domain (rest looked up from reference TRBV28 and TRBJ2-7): DVKVTQSSRYLVKRTGEKVFLECVQDMDHENMFWYRQDPGLGLRLIYFSYDVKMKEKGDIPEGYSVSREKKERFSLILESASTNQTSMYLCASSLGTSGYEQYFGPGTRLTVT.

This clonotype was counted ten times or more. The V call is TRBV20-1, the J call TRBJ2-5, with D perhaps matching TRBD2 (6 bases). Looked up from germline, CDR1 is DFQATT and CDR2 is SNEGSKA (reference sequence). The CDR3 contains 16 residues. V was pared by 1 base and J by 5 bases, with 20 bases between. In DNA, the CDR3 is TGCAGTGCTAGAGGGGGGACTTATGGAGGCCCCGAGACCCAGTACTTC. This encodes CSARGGTYGGPETQYF.

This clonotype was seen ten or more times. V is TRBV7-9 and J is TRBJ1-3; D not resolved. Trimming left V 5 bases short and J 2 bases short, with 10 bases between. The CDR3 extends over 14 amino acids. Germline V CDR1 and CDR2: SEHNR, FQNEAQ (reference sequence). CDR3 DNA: TGTGCCAGCAGCCCGTTTGGGACTGGAAACACCATATATTTT. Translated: CASSPFGTGNTIYF.

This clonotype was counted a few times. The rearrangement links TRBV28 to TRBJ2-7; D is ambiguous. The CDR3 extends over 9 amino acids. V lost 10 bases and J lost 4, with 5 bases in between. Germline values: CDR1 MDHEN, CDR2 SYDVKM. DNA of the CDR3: TGTGCCACCGGGTACGAGCAGTACTTC. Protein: CATGYEQYF.

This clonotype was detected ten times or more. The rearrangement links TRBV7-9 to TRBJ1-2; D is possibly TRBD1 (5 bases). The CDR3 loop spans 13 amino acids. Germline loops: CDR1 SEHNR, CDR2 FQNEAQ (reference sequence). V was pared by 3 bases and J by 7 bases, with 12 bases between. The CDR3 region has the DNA TGTGCCAGCAGCTTTACAGGTGATAGTGGCTACACCTTC. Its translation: CASSFTGDSGYTF.

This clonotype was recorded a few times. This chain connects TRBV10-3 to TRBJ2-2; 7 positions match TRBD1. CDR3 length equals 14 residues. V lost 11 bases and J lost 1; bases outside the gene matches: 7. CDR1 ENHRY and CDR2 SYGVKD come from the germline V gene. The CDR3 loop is CAARDSVNTGELFF. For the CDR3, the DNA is TGTGCCGCAAGGGACAGCGTGAACACCGGGGAGCTGTTTTTT.

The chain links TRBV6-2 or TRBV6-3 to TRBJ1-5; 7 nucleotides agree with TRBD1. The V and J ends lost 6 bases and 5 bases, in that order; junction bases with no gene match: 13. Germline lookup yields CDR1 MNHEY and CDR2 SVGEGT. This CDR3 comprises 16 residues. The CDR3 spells CASSRDRAIIDQPQHF. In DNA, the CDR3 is TGTGCCAGCAGCCGCGACAGGGCCATAATAGATCAGCCCCAGCATTTT.

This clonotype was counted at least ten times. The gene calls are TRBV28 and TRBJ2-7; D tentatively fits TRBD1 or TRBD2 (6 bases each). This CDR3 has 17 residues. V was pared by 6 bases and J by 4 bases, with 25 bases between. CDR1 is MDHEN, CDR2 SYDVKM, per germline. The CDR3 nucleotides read TGTGCCAGCAGCCCAGGGGTGTTTAGGCGGAGGGGTTACGAGCAGTACTTC. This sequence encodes CASSPGVFRRRGYEQYF.

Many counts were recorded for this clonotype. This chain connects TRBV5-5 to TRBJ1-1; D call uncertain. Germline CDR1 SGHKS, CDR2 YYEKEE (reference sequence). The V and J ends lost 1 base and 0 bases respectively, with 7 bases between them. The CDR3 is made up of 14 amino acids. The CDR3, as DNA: TGTGCCAGCAGCTTGCTGCGGTTGAACACTGAAGCTTTCTTT. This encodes CASSLLRLNTEAFF.

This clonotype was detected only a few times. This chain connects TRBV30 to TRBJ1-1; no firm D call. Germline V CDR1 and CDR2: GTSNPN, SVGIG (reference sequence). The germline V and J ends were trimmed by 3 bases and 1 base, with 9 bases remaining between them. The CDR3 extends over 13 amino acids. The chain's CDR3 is CAWSPRRNTEAFF. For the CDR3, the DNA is TGTGCCTGGAGCCCCCGGAGGAACACTGAAGCTTTCTTT.

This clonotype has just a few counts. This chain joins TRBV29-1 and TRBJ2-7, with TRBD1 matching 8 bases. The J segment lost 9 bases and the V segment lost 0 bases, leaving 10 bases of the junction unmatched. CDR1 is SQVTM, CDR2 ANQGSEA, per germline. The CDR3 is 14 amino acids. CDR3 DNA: TGCAGCGTTGAAGAGTGGACAGGGAGAAGTAGGCAGTACTTC. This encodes CSVEEWTGRSRQYF.

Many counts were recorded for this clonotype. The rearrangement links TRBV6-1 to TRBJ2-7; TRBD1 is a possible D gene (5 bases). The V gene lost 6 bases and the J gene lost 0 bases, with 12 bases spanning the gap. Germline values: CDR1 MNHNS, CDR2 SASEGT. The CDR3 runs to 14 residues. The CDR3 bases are TGTGCCAGCAGCAGGACACCCATCTCCTACGAGCAGTACTTC. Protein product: CASSRTPISYEQYF.

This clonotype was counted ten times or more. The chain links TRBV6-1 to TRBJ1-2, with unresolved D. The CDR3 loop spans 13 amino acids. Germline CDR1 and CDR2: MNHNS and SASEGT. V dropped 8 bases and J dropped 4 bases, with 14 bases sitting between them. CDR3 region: CASSWGRVYGYTF. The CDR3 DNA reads TGTGCCAGCTCCTGGGGAAGGGTCTATGGCTACACCTTC.

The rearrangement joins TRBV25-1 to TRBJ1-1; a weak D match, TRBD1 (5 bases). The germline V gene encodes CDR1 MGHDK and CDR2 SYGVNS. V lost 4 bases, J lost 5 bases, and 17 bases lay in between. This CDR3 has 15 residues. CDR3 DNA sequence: TGTGCCAGCAGTGGTGCTGGGGCAGGGAGAACTGAAGCTTTCTTT. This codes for CASSGAGAGRTEAFF.

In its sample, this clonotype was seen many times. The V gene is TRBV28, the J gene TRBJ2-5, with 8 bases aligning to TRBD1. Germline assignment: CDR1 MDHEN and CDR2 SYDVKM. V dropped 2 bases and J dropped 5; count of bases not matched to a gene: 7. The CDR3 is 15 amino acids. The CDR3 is CASSLRQGAWETQYF. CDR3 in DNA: TGTGCCAGCAGTTTACGTCAGGGGGCTTGGGAGACCCAGTACTTC.

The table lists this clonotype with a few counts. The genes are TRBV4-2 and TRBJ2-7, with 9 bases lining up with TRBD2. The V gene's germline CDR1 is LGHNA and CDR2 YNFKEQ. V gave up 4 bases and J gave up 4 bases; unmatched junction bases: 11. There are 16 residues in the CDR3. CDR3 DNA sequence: TGTGCCAGCAGCCCTACGGGAGCGGGAGGAGGGTACGAGCAGTACTTC. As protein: CASSPTGAGGGYEQYF.

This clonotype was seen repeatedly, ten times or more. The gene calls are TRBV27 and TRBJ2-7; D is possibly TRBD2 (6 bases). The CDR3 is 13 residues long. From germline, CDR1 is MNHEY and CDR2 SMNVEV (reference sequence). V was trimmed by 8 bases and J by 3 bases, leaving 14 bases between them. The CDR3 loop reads CASGITGGYEQYF. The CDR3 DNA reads TGTGCCAGCGGGATAACCGGGGGCTACGAGCAGTACTTC.

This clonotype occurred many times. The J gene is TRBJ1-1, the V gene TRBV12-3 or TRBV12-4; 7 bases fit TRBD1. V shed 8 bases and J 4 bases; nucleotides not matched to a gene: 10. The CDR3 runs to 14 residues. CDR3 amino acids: CASGRIGGFTEAFF. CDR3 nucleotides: TGTGCCAGCGGTAGAATAGGGGGCTTCACTGAAGCTTTCTTT.

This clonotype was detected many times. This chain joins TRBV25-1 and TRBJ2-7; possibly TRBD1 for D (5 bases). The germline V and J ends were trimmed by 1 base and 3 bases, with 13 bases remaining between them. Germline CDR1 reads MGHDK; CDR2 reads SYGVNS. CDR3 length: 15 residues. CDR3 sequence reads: CASSEFSTVRYEQYF. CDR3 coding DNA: TGTGCCAGCAGTGAATTTTCGACAGTTCGCTACGAGCAGTACTTC.

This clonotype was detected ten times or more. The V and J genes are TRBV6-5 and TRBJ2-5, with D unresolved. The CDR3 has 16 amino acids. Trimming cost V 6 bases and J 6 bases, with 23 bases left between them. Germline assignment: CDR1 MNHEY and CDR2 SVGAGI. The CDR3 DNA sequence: TGTGCCAGCAGCACTGGCGTGGGATTTACGACGCAGACCCAGTACTTC. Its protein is CASSTGVGFTTQTQYF.